Reported below is one T cell receptor beta chain. The sample belongs to a study of shared clonotypes between healthy human individuals. The input for sorted-subset replicate PCRs was roughly 180 ng DNA, around 27,000 T cell genomes. Measured with immunoSEQ multiplex PCR; TCRdb has only the in-frame clones, and not every one. The sample lists a few million clones, over 85% occurring once. This CDR3 contains 14 residues. V lost 5 bases and J lost 1, with 9 bases in between. Germline CDR1 and CDR2: LNHDA and SQIVND (reference sequence). Specimen: naive CD4+ T cells sorted from blood. Subset meaning: CD45RA+ positively selected. The chain has TRBV19 and TRBJ1-3; a weak D match, TRBD1 (5 bases). The source of this sequence is a man aged 18 to 29 in good health. This chain's CDR3 is CASSVTESGNTIYF. For the CDR3, the DNA is TGTGCCAGTAGTGTGACAGAGTCTGGAAACACCATATATTTT.